Given below is one TCR beta chain in context. The antigen is undetermined. The sequence runs out 3 residues before the end of the CDR3; the remainder is reconstructed from the germline J gene. Measured with immunoSEQ multiplex PCR; TCRdb has only the in-frame clones, and not every one. This repertoire includes tens of thousands of clones. The CDR3 is 14 residues long. The V gene lost 2 bases and the J gene lost 0 bases, with 7 bases spanning the gap. Germline values: CDR1 MGHRA, CDR2 YSYEKL. The data are from a study of T cells in women clearing cervical HPV infection. Whole-study results and caveats: CIN3+ cases had significantly higher TCR richness than controls; evenness did not differ. TRBV6-7 abundance was lower in cases than controls (around 0.11% versus 0.16%).

Sequences were obtained from blood buffy coat. The receptor was isolated from a woman aged 18 to 75 with a cervical HPV16 infection that either progressed to CIN3+ or cleared (not recorded which). This rearrangement joins TRBV4-1 to TRBJ2-5; D remains ambiguous. The CDR3 spells CASSQIPYQETQYF. The sequenced part of the CDR3 DNA is TGCGCCAGCAGCCAAATTCCGTACCAAGAGACC.